The 8 T cell receptor beta chains given below trace back to one sample, sequenced in a study of blood T cell repertoires in COVID-19. Profiled with immunoSEQ multiplex PCR; TCRdb holds only in-frame clones, not every one. The data contain hundreds of thousands of clones, around 90% of them singletons. Sequenced sample: PBMCs or T cells enriched from blood (not recorded which). All receptors come from a woman between 45 and 60 years old who had recovered from COVID-19.

This sequence joins TRBV4-1 and TRBJ1-6; TRBD1 aligns across 10 bases. V was clipped by 3 bases and J by 5 bases; unmatched bases: 1. Germline values: CDR1 MGHRA, CDR2 YSYEKL. This CDR3 is 15 amino acids long. In nucleotides, the CDR3 is TGCGCCAGCAGCCACGGACAGGGGGATAATTCACCCCTCCACTTT. Translation gives CASSHGQGDNSPLHF.

The chain recombines TRBV12-5 with TRBJ2-3; TRBD2 aligns across 7 bases. The V gene's germline CDR1 is LGHNT and CDR2 FRNRAP. There are 16 residues in the CDR3. The ends lost 1 base at V and 2 bases at J; junction bases unmatched: 6. The CDR3 coding sequence is TGTGCTAGTGGTTTGGGCCGGGGACTACTCACAGATACGCAGTATTTT. It yields the protein CASGLGRGLLTDTQYF. The complete variable domain, with remaining parts taken from reference TRBV12-5 and TRBJ2-3, reads DARVTQTPRHKVTEMGQEVTMRCQPILGHNTVFWYRQTMMQGLELLAYFRNRAPLDDSGMPKDRFSAEMPDATLATLKIQPSEPRDSAVYFCASGLGRGLLTDTQYFGPGTRLTVL.

The V and J genes are TRBV28 and TRBJ1-5, with D maybe TRBD1 (5 bases). The CDR3 is 16 amino acids. V shed 9 bases and J shed 0 bases, with 18 bases lying between them. Germline assignment: CDR1 MDHEN and CDR2 SYDVKM. The CDR3 sequence is CASSTPGLTSNQPQHF. The CDR3, as DNA: TGTGCCAGTTCAACTCCGGGACTGACTAGCAATCAGCCCCAGCATTTT.

V usage is TRBV10-2 and J usage is TRBJ1-5; D is undetermined. The ends were cut back, 3 bases at V and 2 bases at J, with 5 bases in the middle. Looked up from germline, CDR1 is WSHSY and CDR2 is SAAADI. The CDR3 runs to 13 residues. CDR3 residues: CASSESGNQPQHF. The CDR3 DNA reads as TGCGCCAGCAGTGAATCAGGCAATCAGCCCCAGCATTTT.

The chain recombines TRBV5-4 with TRBJ2-5, with 7 bases matching TRBD2. With V trimmed by 4 bases and J by 0 bases, 9 bases remained unmatched. This CDR3 comprises 16 residues. CDR1 is SGHNT, CDR2 YYREEE, per germline (reference sequence). The CDR3 region has the DNA TGTGCCAGCAGCCAGGGCGGGGGTGGTGACCAAGAGACCCAGTACTTC. It is translated as CASSQGGGGDQETQYF.

This clone was detected only once. The chain has TRBV13 and TRBJ2-1; 10 nucleotides line up with TRBD1. CDR3 size: 15 residues. J gave up 4 bases and V 4 bases, and 4 bases lay outside the gene matches. The germline V gene has CDR1 PRHDT and CDR2 FYEKMQ (reference sequence). CDR3: CASSSDRGPYNEQFF. In DNA form, the CDR3 reads TGTGCCAGCAGCTCAGACAGGGGGCCATACAATGAGCAGTTCTTC.

This sequence joins TRBV11-1 and TRBJ1-1; the D is unclear. CDR1 and CDR2 (germline): SGHAT, FQDESV (reference sequence). This CDR3 has 15 residues. V was trimmed by 5 bases and J by 0 bases, leaving 13 bases between them. In DNA, the CDR3 is TGTGCCAGCAGCCGAACGAAAACAGTGAACACTGAAGCTTTCTTT. Translated, it gives CASSRTKTVNTEAFF. Combining the CDR3 with reference TRBV11-1 and TRBJ1-1 gives the whole variable domain EAEVAQSPRYKITEKSQAVAFWCDPISGHATLYWYRQILGQGPELLVQFQDESVVDDSQLPKDRFSAERLKGVDSTLKIQPAELGDSAMYLCASSRTKTVNTEAFFGQGTRLTVV.

The chain uses TRBV4-2 and TRBJ2-1; 13 nucleotides align to TRBD2. This CDR3 contains 19 residues. With 1 base clipped from V and 0 bases from J, the junction kept 6 bases outside the gene matches. CDR1 is LGHNA, CDR2 YNFKEQ, per germline. This CDR3 reads CASSQGLAGGSSSYNEQFF. The CDR3 bases are TGTGCCAGCAGCCAAGGACTAGCGGGAGGATCAAGCTCCTACAATGAGCAGTTCTTC.